The next 31 T cell receptor beta chains were all read from a single sample in a study of tumor and adjacent non-tumor tissue in lung cancer. The library came from three nested PCR rounds adapted from ARM-PCR protocols. TCRdb re-derived calls from the multiplex PCR reads in MiXCR, one entry per CDR3 protein. The sample carries about 50,000 distinct CDR3 sequences, 74% recorded once. RNA was extracted from bulk tissue without any cell sorting. More than 3 cm separated this lung sample from the edge of the tumor. Sequences were obtained from distant non-tumor lung tissue. Receptors were obtained from a woman aged 60 to 75 with non-small cell lung cancer.

As for this clonotype: One base away lies a much larger clone, so this may be a sequencing read error. The chain carries TRBV12-3 or TRBV12-4 and TRBJ2-5; weak D call: TRBD2 (7 bases). The CDR3 has 13 amino acids. The V gene lost 6 bases and the J gene lost 4 bases, with 12 bases spanning the gap. The CDR3 coding sequence is TGTGCCAGCAGAGGGGGGGCGCGAGAGACCCAGTACTTC. As protein: CASRGGARETQYF.

The chain links TRBV11-2 to TRBJ2-2, with D perhaps matching TRBD2 (6 bases). Germline-derived CDR1 and CDR2 are SGHAT and FQNNGV. Trimming took 7 bases from V and 7 from J, leaving 13 bases between them. This CDR3 is 13 amino acids long. CDR3 residues: CASNHRRVGELFF. The CDR3 nucleotides read TGTGCCAGCAACCATCGGAGGGTCGGGGAGCTGTTTTTT.

Of note for this clonotype: In this CDR3 the conserved last residue, phenylalanine or tryptophan, is missing, so a read error is likely. The limits of the CDR3 on the DNA are not certain, so only TCRdb's listed CDR3 is given. This chain joins TRBV11-2 and TRBJ2-5; TRBD2 is the table's D call, not checked against the DNA. The germline gives CDR1 SGHAT, CDR2 FQNNGV. Counting both end residues, the CDR3 totals 14 amino acids. CDR3 region: CASSAGTFQETQYL.

The table lists this clonotype with many counts. This chain connects TRBV28 to TRBJ1-5, with a tentative D call TRBD1 (5 bases). V dropped 2 bases and J dropped 14 bases, with 19 bases sitting between them. Germline CDR1 is MDHEN and CDR2 is SYDVKM. CDR3 length equals 14 residues. CDR3 sequence reads: CASSLGGGNKPEHF. The CDR3 DNA sequence: TGTGCCAGCAGTTTAGGGGGGGGGAATAAGCCAGAGCATTTT.

This clonotype was counted many times. The J gene is TRBJ2-5, the V gene TRBV12-3 or TRBV12-4; 7 nucleotides line up with TRBD2. This CDR3 region has 14 residues. V lost 2 bases, J lost 5 bases, and 5 bases stayed unmatched. The CDR3 DNA follows: TGTGCCAGCAGTTTAAAGCGGGGCAGGGAGACCCAGTACTTC. Its translation is CASSLKRGRETQYF.

On this clonotype itself: A clone one base away is much larger, so this may be a read error. The chain joins TRBV20-1 to TRBJ1-1; D gene ambiguous. CDR1 and CDR2 from the germline V gene are DFQATT and SNEGSKA (reference sequence). The CDR3 runs 11 residues. The CDR3, as DNA: TGCATTGCTAGCGGCGGGCGTGAAGCTTTCTTT. It specifies CIASGGREAFF.

The J gene is TRBJ2-1, the V gene TRBV6-2 or TRBV6-3; D unclear. Trimming left V 5 bases short and J 15 bases short, with 23 bases between. The CDR3 is 14 residues long. Germline V gives CDR1 MNHEY, CDR2 SVGEGT. CDR3 protein: CASSLPQSYNKRFF. CDR3 nucleotides: TGTGCCAGCAGTCTCCCGCAATCCTACAATAAGCGGTTCTTC.

The chain couples TRBV5-6 to TRBJ1-5; the D gene is possibly TRBD1 (6 bases). Deletions cut 4 bases from V and 7 bases from J, with 15 bases between. The germline V gene has CDR1 SGHDT and CDR2 YYEEEE. The CDR3 loop spans 14 amino acids. This chain's CDR3 is CASSRKQGQQPQHF. The CDR3 DNA reads as TGTGCCAGCAGCAGGAAACAGGGACAACAGCCCCAGCATTTT.

CDR3 DNA sequence: TGTGCCAGCATTCAGTCAGGGAGCGGGGGTAATCAGCCCCAGTATTTT. This encodes CASIQSGSGGNQPQYF. The chain uses TRBV12-3 or TRBV12-4 and TRBJ1-5, with TRBD2 matching 8 bases. The J call may be faulty, since TRBJ2-3 better matches the DNA end. The CDR3 is made up of 16 amino acids.

Notes on this clonotype: The CDR3 ends on some other residue instead of the conserved phenylalanine or tryptophan, so this is likely a read error. V and J are TRBV6-5 and TRBJ1-6; D not certain. Between the trimmed V and J ends, which lost 4 bases and 11 bases, there was a span of 27 bases. This CDR3 has 18 amino acids. Germline V gives CDR1 MNHEY, CDR2 SVGAGI. CDR3 sequence reads: CASSSPPVMFRGNPPLHY. The CDR3 region has the DNA TGTGCCAGCAGTTCCCCGCCAGTAATGTTTCGTGGAAATCCACCCCTCCACTAT.

Written as DNA, the CDR3 is TGTGCCAGCAGTTTCAGTAGCGGGGGCCTCGAGCAGTTCTTC. The encoded protein is CASSFSSGGLEQFF. The rearrangement uses TRBV28 and TRBJ2-1; TRBD2 matches 9 bases. V shed 3 bases, J shed 10 bases, and the junction held 7 bases outside the gene matches. The CDR3 is 14 amino acids. Per germline, CDR1 MDHEN and CDR2 SYDVKM.

In the case of this clonotype: The germline gene is not matched at one end of the junction; a read error may be the cause. The rearrangement uses TRBV11-3 and TRBJ1-1; tentatively, D is TRBD1 (5 bases). Looked up from germline, CDR1 is SGHNT and CDR2 is YENEEA. The length of the CDR3 is 14 residues. DNA for the CDR3: TGTGCCAGCAGCTCAACAGGAGACCTGACTGATGCTTTCTTT. The encoded protein is CASSSTGDLTDAFF.

Details on this clonotype: A much larger clone lies a single base off, so this may be a read error. The CDR3 reads CARKGTSGGALDEQFF. The CDR3 nucleotides are TGCGCCAGAAAGGGGACTAGCGGGGGGGCCCTGGATGAGCAGTTCTTC. V gene TRBV5-1 combines with J gene TRBJ2-1; 16 bases are shared with TRBD2. The CDR3 is made up of 16 amino acids. Per the germline V gene, CDR1 is SGHRS and CDR2 is YFSETQ. J was trimmed by 8 bases and V by 8 bases; bases with no gene match: 10.

The genes are TRBV7-9 and TRBJ2-3; 8 bases are shared with TRBD2. The CDR3 covers 15 residues. Germline assignment: CDR1 SEHNR and CDR2 FQNEAQ (reference sequence). V lost 0 bases and J lost 7; bases outside the gene matches: 6. The CDR3 reads CASSLATGGRNTQYF. The DNA for the CDR3 is TGTGCCAGCAGCTTAGCAACGGGGGGGCGGAATACGCAGTATTTT.

For this clonotype: This could be a read error, since a much larger clone is one nucleotide away. V is TRBV28 and J is TRBJ2-4; 7 bases align to TRBD2. The CDR3 consists of 23 residues. Germline V gene lookup returns CDR1 MDHEN and CDR2 SYDVKM. V was pared by 3 bases and J by 0 bases, with 26 bases of the junction left unmatched. CDR3 in amino acids: CASSFSYHGGTCGQSIAKNIQYF. The CDR3 nucleotides read TGTGCCAGCAGTTTCTCTTACCACGGGGGGACTTGCGGCCAATCTATAGCCAAAAACATTCAGTACTTC.

As for this clonotype: The junction and the germline gene differ at one end; a read error may be behind it. The rearrangement uses TRBV4-1 and TRBJ1-1, with 9 positions matching TRBD1. This CDR3 spans 15 amino acids. Germline lookup yields CDR1 MGHRA and CDR2 YSYEKL. The CDR3 sequence is CASSQGQGTKAAAFF. The CDR3 DNA reads as TGCGCCAGCAGTCAAGGACAGGGGACGAAGGCTGCAGCTTTCTTT.

A remark on this clonotype: A much larger clone differs from this one at a single base, so this may be a read error. The rearrangement links TRBV4-3 to TRBJ2-1, with unresolved D. CDR1 is LGHNA and CDR2 is YSLEER in the germline V gene. The CDR3 has 18 residues. Trimming stripped 4 bases from V and 4 bases from J, with 23 bases between. As DNA, the CDR3 is TGCGCCAGCAGCCTCCGGTGGCTTGAGGCGCCCTTTTACAATGAGCAGTTCTTC. Translating it yields CASSLRWLEAPFYNEQFF.

Relative to its sample, this clonotype is medium-sized. This chain connects TRBV4-3 to TRBJ2-1; D not resolved. Germline V gives CDR1 LGHNA, CDR2 YSLEER. The CDR3 runs to 15 residues. V lost 0 bases to trimming and J lost 0 bases, with 6 bases between them. The CDR3 protein is CASSQDRISYNEQFF. CDR3 nucleotides: TGCGCCAGCAGCCAAGATCGGATCTCCTACAATGAGCAGTTCTTC.

About this clonotype itself: Its ends do not fully match the called genes, so a read error is possible. V is TRBV11-2 and J is TRBJ2-5; D possibly corresponds to TRBD1 (5 bases). In germline, CDR1 is SGHAT, CDR2 FQNNGV. This CDR3 has 14 amino acids. CDR3 sequence (DNA): TGTGCCAGCAGTTTAGGTGGCAGGGTTGAGAGCCAGTACTTC. Translated: CASSLGGRVESQYF.

The CDR3, as DNA: TGTGCCAGCAGCTTAGCTGGAAACACCATATATTTT. Its translation: CASSLAGNTIYF. The gene calls are TRBV11-2 and TRBJ1-3, with unresolved D. Germline loops: CDR1 SGHAT, CDR2 FQNNGV. The CDR3 length is 12 residues. V shed 1 base and J shed 2 bases, with 0 bases lying between them.

Judged by abundance, this clonotype is medium-sized. The genes are TRBV4-3 and TRBJ2-2; D unclear. The CDR3 runs 16 residues. Germline CDR1 reads LGHNA; CDR2 reads YSLEER. V was shortened by 0 bases and J by 4 bases, with 12 bases between the two germline ends. The CDR3 nucleotides are TGCGCCAGCAGCCAAGATTGGAACGAAATCACCGGGGAGCTGTTTTTT. Amino acids: CASSQDWNEITGELFF.

Concerning this clonotype: Lacking the conserved final phenylalanine or tryptophan, this CDR3 likely reflects a read error. The chain is built from TRBV11-2 and TRBJ2-6; D remains ambiguous. There are 14 residues in the CDR3. Germline CDR1 reads SGHAT; CDR2 reads FQNNGV. The CDR3 bases are TGTGCCAACAGTCCCCTCTCTGGAGCCAACATCCTGACTCTC. This codes for CANSPLSGANILTL.

This clonotype occurred once. The V gene is TRBV10-2, the J gene TRBJ1-5; D not certain. V was trimmed by 10 bases and J by 5 bases, leaving 21 bases between them. Germline-derived CDR1 and CDR2 are WSHSY and SAAADI. CDR3 length: 15 amino acids. DNA for the CDR3: TGCGCCATCAATGAGTCGGGAGGTGGGCATCAGCCCCAGCATTTT. It is translated as CAINESGGGHQPQHF.

Of note for this clonotype: Likely a read error: the CDR3 ends without its conserved phenylalanine or tryptophan. The chain recombines TRBV11-3 with TRBJ2-4; 7 bases map to TRBD1. CDR1 SGHNT and CDR2 YENEEA come from the germline V gene. The CDR3 length is 15 residues. V lost 2 bases and J lost 8; bases outside the gene matches: 9. The CDR3 DNA is TGTGCCAGCAGCTTATTCGATGGGCAGGGGGACATTCAGTACATC. This codes for CASSLFDGQGDIQYI.

At least ten counts were recorded for this clonotype. The chain joins TRBV20-1 to TRBJ2-3, with 15 bases matching TRBD2. With 5 bases clipped from V and 6 bases from J, the junction kept 3 bases outside the gene matches. This CDR3 has 14 amino acids. Germline CDR1 reads DFQATT; CDR2 reads SNEGSKA (reference sequence). The CDR3 is CSAGLAGGSDTQYF. Written as DNA, the CDR3 is TGCAGTGCTGGACTAGCGGGAGGGTCTGATACGCAGTATTTT.

This clonotype is medium-sized. This chain uses TRBV6-6 with TRBJ1-1, with D uncertain. This CDR3 spans 13 amino acids. V shed 2 bases and J shed 4 bases, with 8 bases lying between them. CDR1 and CDR2 from the germline V gene are MNHNY and SVGAGI (reference sequence). The CDR3 loop reads CASSYPDGTEAFF. The CDR3 DNA sequence: TGTGCCAGCAGTTACCCGGACGGCACTGAAGCTTTCTTT.

This clonotype was observed a few times. The chain couples TRBV11-2 to TRBJ2-7, with a possible D match to TRBD1 (6 bases). CDR3 size: 18 residues. V lost 4 bases to trimming and J lost 0 bases, with 22 bases between them. Germline lookup yields CDR1 SGHAT and CDR2 FQNNGV. The CDR3 protein is CASSSARTVYQISYEQYF. The CDR3 region has the DNA TGTGCCAGCAGCTCGGCCCGGACAGTATATCAAATCTCCTACGAGCAGTACTTC.

The gene calls are TRBV12-3 or TRBV12-4 and TRBJ1-5; D ambiguous. The CDR3 has 15 residues. The CDR3 DNA reads as TGTGCTAGCGGTTTTCAGGTTTCCAGCAATCAGCCCCAGCATTTT. Amino acids: CASGFQVSSNQPQHF.

About this clonotype itself: A read error is possible here, since a much larger clone lies one base away. The chain joins TRBV20-1 to TRBJ2-2, with TRBD1 identical over 8 bases. Germline values: CDR1 DFQATT, CDR2 SNEGSKA (reference sequence). This CDR3 contains 14 residues. Trimming cost V 7 bases and J 6 bases; bases outside gene matches: 10. For the CDR3, the DNA is TGCAGTGTTATATTGACAGGGGTTGCCGGGGAGCTGTTTTTT. It encodes CSVILTGVAGELFF.

Details on this clonotype: Relative to the germline gene, one junction end is altered; a read error may explain this. The rearrangement joins TRBV14 to TRBJ1-2, with D maybe TRBD1 (6 bases). The CDR3 loop spans 16 amino acids. CDR1 and CDR2 from the germline V gene are SGHDN and FVKESK. The CDR3 DNA is TGTACCAGCAGCCAAGCCAGGGGAGGGTGGGGTGTCGACTATACCTTC. This gives the protein CTSSQARGGWGVDYTF.

This clonotype was seen only a few times. J is TRBJ1-2 and V is TRBV20-1; the match to TRBD1 covers 9 bases. The CDR3 is 17 amino acids. Looked up from germline, CDR1 is DFQATT and CDR2 is SNEGSKA (reference sequence). This CDR3 reads CNAGGGQGPGNNYGYTF. CDR3 DNA: TGCAATGCAGGGGGCGGACAGGGGCCAGGAAATAACTATGGCTACACCTTC.